These 19 T cell receptor beta chains were all obtained from the same sample, sequenced in a study of blood T cells in healthy people across ages. Using a J-beta primer mix together with a sample-barcoded 5' primer, a second PCR was run for about 6 to 11 cycles. Each CDR3 protein gets one entry after TCRdb re-called the 5' RACE reads with MiXCR. The sample contains about 800,000 distinct CDR3 sequences, around half of which appear only once. Sequenced: blood. These receptors were obtained from a man older than 75 in good health.

There are a few counts of this clonotype. This chain links TRBV5-1 with TRBJ1-1; 7 bases line up with TRBD1. V was clipped by 4 bases and J by 4 bases; unmatched bases: 7. This CDR3 comprises 14 residues. In germline, CDR1 is SGHRS, CDR2 YFSETQ. The CDR3 DNA reads as TGCGCCAGCAGCCCGGGACAGATTTTCACTGAAGCTTTCTTT. Protein product: CASSPGQIFTEAFF.

This clonotype was found many times. The CDR3 here is CASSLERGVRAYNEQFF. In nucleotides, the CDR3 is TGCGCCAGCAGCTTGGAACGCGGGGTTCGGGCCTACAATGAGCAGTTCTTC. J is TRBJ2-1 and V is TRBV5-1; D may be TRBD2 (6 bases). Trimming took off 0 bases at V and 2 bases at J, with 15 bases between the two ends. The V gene's germline CDR1 is SGHRS and CDR2 YFSETQ. The CDR3 is 17 residues long.

This clonotype was recorded a few times. This chain joins TRBV7-2 and TRBJ2-3, with 11 bases fitting TRBD2. The CDR3 runs to 18 residues. The V and J ends lost 6 bases and 5 bases, in that order; junction bases with no gene match: 16. Germline V gives CDR1 SGHTA, CDR2 FQGNSA. This CDR3 reads CASRPGLAGPWGGDTQYF. CDR3 in DNA: TGTGCCAGCAGACCCGGACTAGCGGGCCCTTGGGGTGGAGATACGCAGTATTTT.

At least ten counts were recorded for this clonotype. This sequence joins TRBV20-1 and TRBJ2-5, with a possible D match to TRBD1 (5 bases). This CDR3 region has 13 residues. Trimming removed 6 bases at V and 2 bases at J, with 13 bases between. Germline CDR1 DFQATT, CDR2 SNEGSKA (reference sequence). The CDR3 DNA reads TGCAGTGCAGAACAACAGGATCAAGAGACCCAGTACTTC. Translated: CSAEQQDQETQYF.

In its sample, this clonotype was seen a few times. This chain joins TRBV6-5 and TRBJ2-3; 8 nucleotides match TRBD2. After removal of 10 bases from V and 6 bases from J, the junction contained 12 bases not matched to a gene. The CDR3 is made up of 14 amino acids. Germline V gene data show CDR1 as MNHEY and CDR2 as SVGAGI. Written as DNA, the CDR3 is TGTGCCACCGGGGGCCGACTAGCGATTGATACGCAGTATTTT. This gives the protein CATGGRLAIDTQYF.

This clonotype appeared once. The chain joins TRBV24-1 to TRBJ2-1, with 8 positions matching TRBD1. CDR1 KGHDR and CDR2 SFDVKD come from the germline V gene. This CDR3 is built from 15 residues. V lost 6 bases and J lost 8; bases outside the gene matches: 11. The CDR3 nucleotides read TGTGCCACCAGTATGGGGCAGGGGGCGTTACATGAGCAGTTCTTC. Amino acid sequence: CATSMGQGALHEQFF.

V and J are TRBV28 and TRBJ2-1; D remains ambiguous. Per the germline V gene, CDR1 is MDHEN and CDR2 is SYDVKM. Trimming took off 7 bases at V and 7 bases at J, with 11 bases between the two ends. This CDR3 is built from 12 residues. CDR3 in amino acids: CASKGKGNEQFF. In DNA, the CDR3 is TGTGCCAGCAAAGGTAAAGGTAATGAGCAGTTCTTC.

V and J are TRBV29-1 and TRBJ2-3, with 10 bases that match TRBD2. Germline trimming cut 6 bases from V and 4 bases from J; bases unmatched to any gene: 10. The CDR3 covers 15 residues. Germline loops: CDR1 SQVTM, CDR2 ANQGSEA. The CDR3 region has the DNA TGCAGCGTCCAAAGGACTAGCGGATTAGCAGATACGCAGTATTTT. As protein: CSVQRTSGLADTQYF.

The table lists this clonotype with a few counts. The chain combines TRBV4-2 with TRBJ2-5, with D unresolved. The V gene lost 3 bases and the J gene lost 2 bases, with 10 bases spanning the gap. Germline lookup yields CDR1 LGHNA and CDR2 YNFKEQ. The CDR3 totals 14 residues. CDR3 bases: TGTGCCAGCAGCCATCCGACGTCTCAAGAGACCCAGTACTTC. The encoded protein is CASSHPTSQETQYF.

The chain combines TRBV25-1 with TRBJ2-7; 8 nucleotides match TRBD2. The CDR3 contains 17 residues. Trimming removed 0 bases from V and 7 bases from J; junction bases left unmatched: 14. In germline, CDR1 is MGHDK, CDR2 SYGVNS. The CDR3: CASSEYRDTGTRNEQYF. As DNA, the CDR3 is TGTGCCAGCAGTGAATATCGAGATACCGGGACTAGGAATGAGCAGTACTTC.

This clonotype was seen a handful of times. This chain links TRBV2 with TRBJ2-5; a possible D gene is TRBD1 (6 bases). The CDR3 is 13 amino acids. Trimming pared 4 bases from V and 5 bases from J, leaving 11 bases between. Germline V gene lookup returns CDR1 SNHLY and CDR2 FYNNEI. DNA for the CDR3: TGTGCCAGCAGTGGAATAAGGGGGGAGACCCAGTACTTC. This gives the protein CASSGIRGETQYF.

This chain uses TRBV7-2 with TRBJ2-3; D might be TRBD2 (5 bases). Trimming removed 4 bases at V and 0 bases at J, with 11 bases between. CDR1 is SGHTA and CDR2 is FQGNSA in the germline V gene. The CDR3 contains 15 residues. The CDR3 bases are TGTGCCAGCAGCTCAGCGAGGGCAAGCACAGATACGCAGTATTTT. Its protein product is CASSSARASTDTQYF.

The CDR3 loop reads CSASGQEVYEQYF. In nucleotides, the CDR3 is TGCAGTGCTAGCGGACAGGAGGTCTACGAGCAGTACTTC. The genes are TRBV20-1 and TRBJ2-7, with 7 bases lining up with TRBD1. Germline assignment: CDR1 DFQATT and CDR2 SNEGSKA (reference sequence). The V gene end was trimmed by 3 bases and the J gene end by 3 bases; junction bases not matched to a gene: 5. The CDR3 extends over 13 amino acids.

The genes are TRBV6-5 and TRBJ2-7; 8 positions match TRBD1. CDR3 length equals 15 residues. In germline, CDR1 is MNHEY, CDR2 SVGAGI. Trimming removed 2 bases from V and 1 base from J; junction bases left unmatched: 4. Written as DNA, the CDR3 is TGTGCCAGCAGTTACGGAGGACAGGGATCCTACGAGCAGTACTTC. As protein: CASSYGGQGSYEQYF.

This clonotype was detected a few times. The chain couples TRBV29-1 to TRBJ1-1; D is unresolved. The CDR3 sequence is 10 residues long. With 5 bases removed from V and 7 bases from J, the gap between germline ends came to 8 bases. Germline lookup yields CDR1 SQVTM and CDR2 ANQGSEA. The DNA of the CDR3 is TGCAGCGTTTCAACAAATGAAGCTTTCTTT. Translating it yields CSVSTNEAFF.

The chain has TRBV7-6 and TRBJ2-4, with 8 positions matching TRBD1. The DNA end lines up better with TRBJ2-7; the J call may be wrong. The CDR3 spans 12 residues. CDR1 is SGHVS and CDR2 is FNYEAQ in the germline V gene. This chain's CDR3 is CASSQTGVEQYF. The DNA of the CDR3 is TGTGCCAGCAGCCAGACAGGGGTCGAGCAGTACTTC.

This CDR3 is CSARGRGSYNSPLHF. CDR3 nucleotides: TGCAGTGCTAGAGGAAGGGGCTCCTATAATTCACCCCTCCACTTT. The rearrangement joins TRBV20-1 to TRBJ1-6; D is possibly TRBD1 (5 bases). The V end was cut by 1 base, the J end by 0 bases, with 7 bases between. The CDR3 sequence is 15 residues long. Germline assignment: CDR1 DFQATT and CDR2 SNEGSKA (reference sequence).

This clonotype appeared many times. This chain connects TRBV7-9 to TRBJ1-1; TRBD1 might be the D (6 bases). CDR1 is SEHNR, CDR2 FQNEAQ, per germline (reference sequence). The CDR3 is made up of 13 amino acids. Trimming removed 5 bases at V and 3 bases at J, with 10 bases between. The CDR3 region has the DNA TGTGCCAGCAGCCGCGCAGGGGACACTGAAGCTTTCTTT. Its translation: CASSRAGDTEAFF.

V usage is TRBV20-1 and J usage is TRBJ2-7, with D tentatively TRBD1 or TRBD2 (5 bases each). This CDR3 contains 13 residues. V was cut by 8 bases and J by 6 bases, with 20 bases left in between. The germline gives CDR1 DFQATT, CDR2 SNEGSKA (reference sequence). The CDR3 DNA is TGCAGTACGCTCGGGTTGGGGACCTGCGAGCAGTACTTC. The encoded protein is CSTLGLGTCEQYF.